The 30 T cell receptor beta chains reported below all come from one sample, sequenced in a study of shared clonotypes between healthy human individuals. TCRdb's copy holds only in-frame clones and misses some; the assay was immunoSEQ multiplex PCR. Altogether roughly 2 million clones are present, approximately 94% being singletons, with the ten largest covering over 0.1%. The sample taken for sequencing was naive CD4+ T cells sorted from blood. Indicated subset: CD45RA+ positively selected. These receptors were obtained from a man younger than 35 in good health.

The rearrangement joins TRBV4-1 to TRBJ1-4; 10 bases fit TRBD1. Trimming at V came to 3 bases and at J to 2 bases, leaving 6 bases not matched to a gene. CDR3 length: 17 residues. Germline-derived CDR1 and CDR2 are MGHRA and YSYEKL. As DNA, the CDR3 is TGCGCCAGCAGCCATGCGTGGACAGGGGGGACTAATGAAAAACTGTTTTTT. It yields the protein CASSHAWTGGTNEKLFF.

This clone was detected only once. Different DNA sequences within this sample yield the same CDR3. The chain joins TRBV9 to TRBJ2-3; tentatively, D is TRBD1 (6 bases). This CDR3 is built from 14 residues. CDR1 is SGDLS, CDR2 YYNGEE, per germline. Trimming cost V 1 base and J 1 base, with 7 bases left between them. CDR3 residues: CASSVRTGTDTQYF. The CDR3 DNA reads TGTGCCAGCAGCGTAAGGACAGGCACAGATACGCAGTATTTT.

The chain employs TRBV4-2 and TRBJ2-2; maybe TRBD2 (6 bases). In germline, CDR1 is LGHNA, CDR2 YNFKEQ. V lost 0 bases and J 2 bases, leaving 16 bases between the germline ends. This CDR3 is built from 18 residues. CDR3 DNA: TGTGCCAGCAGCCAAGATCGGCGCGCGCGGGAAAACACCGGGGAGCTGTTTTTT. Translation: CASSQDRRARENTGELFF.

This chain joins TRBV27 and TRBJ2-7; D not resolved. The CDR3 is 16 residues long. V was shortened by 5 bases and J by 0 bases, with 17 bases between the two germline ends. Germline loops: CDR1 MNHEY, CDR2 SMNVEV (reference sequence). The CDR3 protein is CASSPHSPWDSYEQYF. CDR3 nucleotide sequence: TGTGCCAGCAGTCCACATTCCCCTTGGGACTCCTACGAGCAGTACTTC.

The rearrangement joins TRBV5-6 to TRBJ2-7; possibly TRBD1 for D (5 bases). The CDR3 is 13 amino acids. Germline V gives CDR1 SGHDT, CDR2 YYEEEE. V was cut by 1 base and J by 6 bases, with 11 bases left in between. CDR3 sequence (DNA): TGTGCCAGCAGCTTGACAGGAATTGGCGAGCAGTACTTC. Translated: CASSLTGIGEQYF.

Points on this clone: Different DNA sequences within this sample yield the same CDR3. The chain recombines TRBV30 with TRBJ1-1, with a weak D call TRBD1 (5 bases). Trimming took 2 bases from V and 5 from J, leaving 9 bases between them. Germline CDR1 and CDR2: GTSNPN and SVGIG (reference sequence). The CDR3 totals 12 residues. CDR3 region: CAWSPQGTEAFF. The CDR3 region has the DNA TGTGCCTGGAGTCCTCAGGGTACTGAAGCTTTCTTT.

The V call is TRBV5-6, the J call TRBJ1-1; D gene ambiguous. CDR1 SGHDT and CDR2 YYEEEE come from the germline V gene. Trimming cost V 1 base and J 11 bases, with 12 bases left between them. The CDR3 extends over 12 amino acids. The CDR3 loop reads CASSLLERAAFF. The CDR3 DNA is TGTGCCAGCAGCTTGTTGGAGCGGGCGGCTTTCTTT.

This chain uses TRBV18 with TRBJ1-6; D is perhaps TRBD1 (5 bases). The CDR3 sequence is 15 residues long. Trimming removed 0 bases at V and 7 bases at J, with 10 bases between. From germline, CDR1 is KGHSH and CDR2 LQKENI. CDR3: CASSPPGTTNSPLHF. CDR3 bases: TGTGCCAGCTCACCACCAGGGACCACCAATTCACCCCTCCACTTT.

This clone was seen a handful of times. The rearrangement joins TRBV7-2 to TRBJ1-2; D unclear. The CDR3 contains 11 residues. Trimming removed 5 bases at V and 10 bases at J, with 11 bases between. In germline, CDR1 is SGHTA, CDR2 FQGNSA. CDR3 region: CASSAYGPYTF. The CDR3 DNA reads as TGTGCCAGCAGCGCCTACGGCCCCTACACCTTC.

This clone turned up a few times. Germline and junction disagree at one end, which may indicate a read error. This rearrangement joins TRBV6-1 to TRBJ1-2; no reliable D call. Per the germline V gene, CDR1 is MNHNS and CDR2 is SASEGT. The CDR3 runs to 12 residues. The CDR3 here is CATSSSRYGYTF. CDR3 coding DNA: TGTGCCACCAGTAGTTCTCGCTATGGCTACACCTTC.

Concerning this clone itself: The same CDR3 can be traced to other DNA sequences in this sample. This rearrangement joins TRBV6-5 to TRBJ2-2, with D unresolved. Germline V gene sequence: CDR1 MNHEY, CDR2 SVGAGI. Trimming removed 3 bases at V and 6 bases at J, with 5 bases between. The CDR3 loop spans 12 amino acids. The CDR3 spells CASSYRAGELFF. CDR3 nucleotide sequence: TGTGCCAGCAGTTATAGGGCCGGGGAGCTGTTTTTT.

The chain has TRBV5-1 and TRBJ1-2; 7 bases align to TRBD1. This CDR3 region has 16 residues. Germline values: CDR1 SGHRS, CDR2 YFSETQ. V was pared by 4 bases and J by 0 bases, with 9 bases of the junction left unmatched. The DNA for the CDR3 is TGCGCCAGCAGCCCCAGGGGGACAGAGACTAACTATGGCTACACCTTC. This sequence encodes CASSPRGTETNYGYTF.

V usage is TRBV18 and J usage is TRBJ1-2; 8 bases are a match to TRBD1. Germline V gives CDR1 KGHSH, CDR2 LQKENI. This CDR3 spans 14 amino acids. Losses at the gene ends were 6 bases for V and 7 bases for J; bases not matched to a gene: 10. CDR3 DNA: TGTGCCAGCTCTACCGAACAGGGGGTGGTTGGCTACACCTTC. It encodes CASSTEQGVVGYTF.

DNA of the CDR3: TGTGCCAGCAGCTTAGAATCCGGAAATGAAAAACTGTTTTTT. Protein: CASSLESGNEKLFF. V and J are TRBV11-2 and TRBJ1-4; no clear D gene. CDR1 is SGHAT and CDR2 is FQNNGV in the germline V gene. V was pared by 0 bases and J by 5 bases, with 7 bases between. This CDR3 contains 14 residues.

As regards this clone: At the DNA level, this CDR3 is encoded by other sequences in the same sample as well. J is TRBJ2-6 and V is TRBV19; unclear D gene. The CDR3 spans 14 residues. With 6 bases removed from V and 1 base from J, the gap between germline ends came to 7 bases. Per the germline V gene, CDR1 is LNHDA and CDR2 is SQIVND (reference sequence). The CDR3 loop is CASSPGSGANVLTF. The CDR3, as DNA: TGTGCCAGTAGCCCTGGGTCTGGGGCCAACGTCCTGACTTTC.

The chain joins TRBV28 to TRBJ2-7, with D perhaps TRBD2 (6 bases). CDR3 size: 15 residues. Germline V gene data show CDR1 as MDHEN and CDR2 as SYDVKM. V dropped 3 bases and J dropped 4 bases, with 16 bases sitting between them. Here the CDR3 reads CASSFRGLSFYEQYF. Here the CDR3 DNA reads TGTGCCAGCAGTTTTCGGGGACTGTCGTTTTACGAGCAGTACTTC.

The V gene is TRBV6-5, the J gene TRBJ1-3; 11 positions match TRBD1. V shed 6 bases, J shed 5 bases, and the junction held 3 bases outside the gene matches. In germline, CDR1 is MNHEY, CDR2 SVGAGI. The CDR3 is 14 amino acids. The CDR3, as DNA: TGTGCCAGCAGAGCGGACAGGGGGCGAAACACCATATATTTT. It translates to CASRADRGRNTIYF.

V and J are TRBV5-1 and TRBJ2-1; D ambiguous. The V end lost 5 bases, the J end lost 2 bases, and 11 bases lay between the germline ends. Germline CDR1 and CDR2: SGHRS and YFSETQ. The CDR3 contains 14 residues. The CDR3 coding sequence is TGCGCCAGCAGAAAATACGAGACCTACAATGAGCAGTTCTTC. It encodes CASRKYETYNEQFF.

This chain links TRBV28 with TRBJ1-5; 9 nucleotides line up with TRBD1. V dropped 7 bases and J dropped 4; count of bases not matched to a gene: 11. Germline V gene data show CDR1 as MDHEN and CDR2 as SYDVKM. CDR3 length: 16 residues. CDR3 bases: TGTGCCAGCACCGTATATTACGGACAGGGGAATCAGCCCCAGCATTTT. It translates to CASTVYYGQGNQPQHF.

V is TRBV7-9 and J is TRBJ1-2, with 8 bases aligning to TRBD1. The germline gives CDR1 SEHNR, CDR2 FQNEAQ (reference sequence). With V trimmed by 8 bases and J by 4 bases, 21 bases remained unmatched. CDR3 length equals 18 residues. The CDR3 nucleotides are TGTGCCAGCGACTTTCACCGGACAGGGAAAATTTTCGGCTATGGCTACACCTTC. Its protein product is CASDFHRTGKIFGYGYTF.

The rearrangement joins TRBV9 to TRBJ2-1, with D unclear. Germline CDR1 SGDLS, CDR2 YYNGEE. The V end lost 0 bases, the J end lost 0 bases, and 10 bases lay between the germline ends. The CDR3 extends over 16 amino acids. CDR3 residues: CASSVEDRSSYNEQFF. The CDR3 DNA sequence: TGTGCCAGCAGCGTAGAAGACCGAAGCTCCTACAATGAGCAGTTCTTC.

The CDR3 DNA reads as TGTGCCAGCAGCCCGCTCGAGGCAGGGGGTGGTGGCTATGGCTACACCTTC. Translating gives CASSPLEAGGGGYGYTF. The chain has TRBV5-6 and TRBJ1-2, with 7 bases identical to TRBD1. With V trimmed by 4 bases and J by 4 bases, 16 bases remained unmatched. CDR1 and CDR2 from the germline V gene are SGHDT and YYEEEE. The CDR3 totals 17 residues.

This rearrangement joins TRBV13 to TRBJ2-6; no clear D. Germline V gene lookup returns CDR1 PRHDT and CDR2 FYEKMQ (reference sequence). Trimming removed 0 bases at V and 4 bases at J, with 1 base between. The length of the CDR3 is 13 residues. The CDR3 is CASSLGGANVLTF. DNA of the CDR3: TGTGCCAGCAGCTTAGGAGGGGCCAACGTCCTGACTTTC.

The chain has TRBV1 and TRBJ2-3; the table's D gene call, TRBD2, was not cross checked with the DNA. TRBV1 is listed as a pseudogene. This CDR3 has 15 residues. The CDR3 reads CTSSQGSGSADTQYF. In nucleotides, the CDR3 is TGCACCAGCAGCCAAGGGTCCGGGAGCGCAGATACGCAGTATTTT.

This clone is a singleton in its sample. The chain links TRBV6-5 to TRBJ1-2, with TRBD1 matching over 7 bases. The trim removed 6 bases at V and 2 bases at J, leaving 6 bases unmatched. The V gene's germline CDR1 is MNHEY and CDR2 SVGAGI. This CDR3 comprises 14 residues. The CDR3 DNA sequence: TGTGCCAGCAGGCAACCGGGACAGAACTATGGCTACACCTTC. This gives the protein CASRQPGQNYGYTF.

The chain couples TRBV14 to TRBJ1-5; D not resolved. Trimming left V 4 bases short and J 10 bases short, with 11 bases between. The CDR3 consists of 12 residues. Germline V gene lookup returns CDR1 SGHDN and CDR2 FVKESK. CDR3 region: CASSLTSGPQHF. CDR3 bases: TGTGCCAGCAGCCTGACCAGCGGACCCCAGCATTTT.

DNA of the CDR3: TGTGCCAGCGGGAAAGGGGGGCTACGAGAGACCCAGTACTTC. The encoded protein is CASGKGGLRETQYF. V is TRBV6-5 and J is TRBJ2-5; TRBD1 or TRBD2 may be the D gene (6 bases each). The CDR3 has 14 residues. Germline V gene sequence: CDR1 MNHEY, CDR2 SVGAGI. The V end lost 8 bases, the J end lost 4 bases, and 17 bases lay between the germline ends.

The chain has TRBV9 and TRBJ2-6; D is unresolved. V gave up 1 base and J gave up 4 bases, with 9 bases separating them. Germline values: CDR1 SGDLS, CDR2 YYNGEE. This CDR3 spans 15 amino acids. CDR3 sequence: CASSVTHAGANVLTF. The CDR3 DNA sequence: TGTGCCAGCAGCGTAACGCATGCGGGGGCCAACGTCCTGACTTTC.

This CDR3 reads CASSLPGDGNTIYF. The CDR3 nucleotides are TGTGCCAGCAGCTTGCCAGGGGATGGAAACACCATATATTTT. The chain links TRBV5-4 to TRBJ1-3; perhaps TRBD1 as D (6 bases). Germline values: CDR1 SGHNT, CDR2 YYREEE (reference sequence). The CDR3 has 14 residues. V was pared by 1 base and J by 3 bases, with 8 bases between.

The CDR3 DNA reads TGTGCCAGCAGGGGAACTAACTATGGCTACACCTTC. Protein product: CASRGTNYGYTF. This chain links TRBV4-2 with TRBJ1-2; D gene unclear. Germline CDR1 and CDR2: LGHNA and YNFKEQ. V lost 6 bases and J 0 bases, leaving 5 bases between the germline ends. The CDR3 runs to 12 residues.